Listed here are 20 T cell receptor beta chains from one sample, sequenced in a study of CD8 T cells in Susac syndrome. Random hexamers primed reverse transcription of 0.5 to 1 ug RNA. MiXCR was run by TCRdb on the immunoSEQ multiplex PCR reads, yielding one entry per CDR3 protein. Of approximately 230,000 distinct CDR3 sequences listed, 80% to 95% are singletons. Sequencing was carried out using CD4+ T cells from PBMCs. The receptor set was obtained from a human donor with multiple sclerosis.

The chain carries TRBV5-4 and TRBJ2-4; 12 bases are shared with TRBD2. Germline CDR1 and CDR2: SGHNT and YYREEE (reference sequence). With 0 bases clipped from V and 8 bases from J, the junction kept 0 bases outside the gene matches. The CDR3 totals 14 residues. The CDR3 here is CASSLGLAGDIQYF. CDR3 bases: TGTGCCAGCAGCTTGGGACTAGCGGGGGACATTCAGTACTTC.

The rearrangement links TRBV3-1 to TRBJ2-1; no definite D call. CDR1 LGHDT and CDR2 YNNKEL come from the germline V gene (reference sequence). This CDR3 contains 16 residues. Between the trimmed V and J ends, which lost 0 bases and 3 bases, there was a span of 12 bases. The chain's CDR3 is CASSQEFASYYNEQFF. The CDR3 DNA reads TGTGCCAGCAGCCAAGAGTTCGCTAGTTACTACAATGAGCAGTTCTTC.

The chain uses TRBV27 and TRBJ2-6; D is uncertain. The CDR3 loop spans 16 amino acids. The germline gives CDR1 MNHEY, CDR2 SMNVEV (reference sequence). Trimming removed 5 bases at V and 0 bases at J, with 11 bases between. The CDR3: CASSPSRVSGANVLTF. The CDR3 bases are TGTGCCAGCAGTCCGTCCCGGGTCTCTGGGGCCAACGTCCTGACTTTC.

The chain couples TRBV19 to TRBJ2-7, with D unresolved. Germline assignment: CDR1 LNHDA and CDR2 SQIVND (reference sequence). V lost 3 bases, J lost 1 base, and 7 bases lay in between. This CDR3 has 13 amino acids. The CDR3 sequence: CASSMKGSYEQYF. In nucleotides, the CDR3 is TGTGCCAGTAGTATGAAGGGTTCCTACGAGCAGTACTTC.

The chain links TRBV12-2 to TRBJ2-1; the table's D call of TRBD2 was not tested on the DNA. TRBV12-2 is assigned pseudogene status. The CDR3 totals 15 residues. The CDR3 loop is CASRLSVSEGYEQFF. In DNA form, the CDR3 reads TGTGCAAGTCGCTTATCTGTTAGCGAGGGATATGAGCAGTTCTTC.

The rearrangement uses TRBV3-1 and TRBJ1-5; D is ambiguous. CDR3 length: 15 amino acids. Germline V gene sequence: CDR1 LGHDT, CDR2 YNNKEL (reference sequence). V was trimmed by 2 bases and J by 4 bases, leaving 12 bases between them. The chain's CDR3 is CASSQTFGGNQPQHF. CDR3 in DNA: TGTGCCAGCAGCCAAACGTTCGGTGGGAATCAGCCCCAGCATTTT. The complete variable domain, with remaining parts taken from reference TRBV3-1 and TRBJ1-5, reads DTAVSQTPKYLVTQMGNDKSIKCEQNLGHDTMYWYKQDSKKFLKIMFSYNNKELIINETVPNRFSPKSPDKAHLNLHINSLELGDSAVYFCASSQTFGGNQPQHFGDGTRLSIL.

V and J are TRBV12-3 or TRBV12-4 and TRBJ2-7; the D is unclear. Trimming left V 6 bases short and J 9 bases short, with 12 bases between. The CDR3 covers 11 residues. This CDR3 reads CASSGPGRQYF. DNA of the CDR3: TGTGCCAGCAGCGGACCTGGGCGGCAGTACTTC.

The chain links TRBV5-1 to TRBJ2-3; D is possibly TRBD2 (6 bases). This CDR3 comprises 15 residues. CDR1 and CDR2 (germline): SGHRS, YFSETQ. Trimming pared 0 bases from V and 2 bases from J, leaving 10 bases between. The CDR3 coding sequence is TGCGCCAGCAGCTTGGGGCGGGGAAACACAGATACGCAGTATTTT. Translation gives CASSLGRGNTDTQYF.

This chain links TRBV30 with TRBJ1-4; D unclear. The CDR3 contains 11 residues. Germline loops: CDR1 GTSNPN, CDR2 SVGIG (reference sequence). CDR3 DNA: TGTTTGGGTGCAACTAATGAAAAACTGTTTTTT. Its protein product is CLGATNEKLFF.

The chain carries TRBV6-4 and TRBJ1-6; weak D call: TRBD1 (6 bases). V was clipped by 2 bases and J by 6 bases, with 20 bases between them. CDR3 size: 18 residues. Germline V gives CDR1 MRHNA, CDR2 SNTAGT. The CDR3 DNA reads as TGTGCCAGCAGTGACGAGGGGGAGGGGTACAGGGCTAATTCACCCCTCCACTTT. Amino acids: CASSDEGEGYRANSPLHF.

The chain joins TRBV3-1 to TRBJ2-4; no reliable D call. V lost 5 bases and J 3 bases, leaving 11 bases between the germline ends. Germline loops: CDR1 LGHDT, CDR2 YNNKEL (reference sequence). This CDR3 has 14 amino acids. CDR3 protein: CASSYRTGKNIQYF. CDR3 bases: TGTGCCAGCAGCTACAGAACCGGCAAAAACATTCAGTACTTC.

V is TRBV5-1 and J is TRBJ2-1, with D possibly TRBD2 on 5 matching bases. Germline V CDR1 and CDR2: SGHRS, YFSETQ. The V and J ends lost 4 bases and 0 bases respectively, with 11 bases between them. The CDR3 contains 15 residues. This CDR3 is CASSVTMSSYNEQFF. For the CDR3, the DNA is TGCGCCAGCAGCGTGACTATGAGCTCCTACAATGAGCAGTTCTTC.

The rearrangement links TRBV3-1 to TRBJ1-4; D perhaps matches TRBD1 (5 bases). Trimming took 2 bases from V and 7 from J, leaving 17 bases between them. CDR1 and CDR2 from the germline V gene are LGHDT and YNNKEL (reference sequence). CDR3 size: 16 residues. CDR3 sequence: CASSQKSGGGGEKLFF. CDR3 bases: TGTGCCAGCAGCCAAAAAAGTGGGGGTGGAGGTGAAAAACTGTTTTTT.

The genes are TRBV20-1 and TRBJ1-5, with TRBD1 matching 10 bases. The J segment lost 3 bases and the V segment lost 2 bases, leaving 10 bases of the junction unmatched. Germline CDR1 reads DFQATT; CDR2 reads SNEGSKA (reference sequence). This CDR3 is built from 17 residues. The CDR3 DNA reads TGCAGTGCTAGAACAGCTCCGGGACAGGGGTTCAATCAGCCCCAGCATTTT. It is translated as CSARTAPGQGFNQPQHF.

The chain is built from TRBV9 and TRBJ2-1; TRBD1 or TRBD2 may be the D gene (5 bases each). CDR1 is SGDLS, CDR2 YYNGEE, per germline. Trimming shortened V by 4 bases and J by 0 bases, and 11 bases separated the two germline ends. This CDR3 spans 15 amino acids. In nucleotides, the CDR3 is TGTGCCAGCAGCATTTCCGGGGCCTCCTACAATGAGCAGTTCTTC. Translating gives CASSISGASYNEQFF.

The chain is built from TRBV12-3 or TRBV12-4 and TRBJ1-3, with a weak D call TRBD1 (5 bases). V shed 5 bases and J shed 3 bases, with 5 bases lying between them. The CDR3 totals 12 residues. The CDR3 protein is CASSGGGNTIYF. CDR3 bases: TGTGCCAGCAGTGGGGGTGGAAACACCATATATTTT.

The chain is built from TRBV29-1 and TRBJ1-2; 7 bases fit TRBD1. Trimming took 7 bases from V and 7 from J; bases not matched to a gene: 12. Germline-derived CDR1 and CDR2 are SQVTM and ANQGSEA. The CDR3 is made up of 13 amino acids. CDR3 bases: TGCAGCGCCTTAAAAGAGGGGGCTGGTGGCTACACCTTC. It encodes CSALKEGAGGYTF.

This chain joins TRBV5-1 and TRBJ1-2; D is unresolved. Trimming shortened V by 1 base and J by 0 bases, and 10 bases separated the two germline ends. The CDR3 runs 15 residues. Looked up from germline, CDR1 is SGHRS and CDR2 is YFSETQ. DNA for the CDR3: TGCGCCAGCAGCTTGTCGTCCGCATCTAACTATGGCTACACCTTC. Amino acids: CASSLSSASNYGYTF.

The chain joins TRBV28 to TRBJ2-3, with TRBD2 matching over 12 bases. The V segment lost 8 bases and the J segment 5 bases; nucleotides outside the gene matches: 14. The CDR3 length is 17 residues. Germline V CDR1 and CDR2: MDHEN, SYDVKM. The CDR3 protein is CASSAGLAGGPVDTQYF. The CDR3 nucleotides are TGTGCCAGCTCGGCCGGGCTAGCGGGGGGGCCGGTAGATACGCAGTATTTT.

This chain uses TRBV5-4 with TRBJ1-2; perhaps TRBD1 as D (5 bases). Trimming stripped 0 bases from V and 2 bases from J, with 11 bases between. The V gene's germline CDR1 is SGHNT and CDR2 YYREEE (reference sequence). The CDR3 spans 15 residues. The CDR3 region is CASSLEGRGNYGYTF. CDR3 nucleotides: TGTGCCAGCAGCTTGGAGGGGCGGGGGAACTATGGCTACACCTTC.